These T cell receptor beta chains were read from a single sample in a study of T cell responses to AZD1222 COVID-19 vaccine. This table comes from immunoSEQ multiplex PCR, and its TCRdb copy is limited to in-frame clones, with some not included. The sample carries under 90,000 clones, 80% to 90% recorded once. Sample: peripheral blood, taken 28 days after the second AZD1222 dose. The receptors here all came from an adult who received the AZD1222 COVID-19 vaccine. Each CDR3 is given with its conserved first and last residue. A D gene is named only where the DNA matches it firmly. Clone sizes are given selectively: once, few, many, or a class where the clone is expanded.

D gene	clone size	V gene	J gene	CDR3 protein	CDR3 DNA
TRBD1	-	TRBV7-2	TRBJ1-6	CASSLSPGQGDSPLHF	TGTGCCAGCAGCTTATCCCCGGGACAGGGTGATTCACCCCTCCACTTT
-	-	TRBV30	TRBJ1-6	CAWSARQDSPLHF	TGTGCCTGGAGTGCCCGACAGGACTCACCCCTCCACTTT
-	-	TRBV4-1	TRBJ1-1	CASSQAARGYTEAFF	TGCGCCAGCAGCCAAGCAGCGAGGGGGTACACTGAAGCTTTCTTT
TRBD2	-	TRBV9	TRBJ2-2	CASSVTLAGATGELFF	TGTGCCAGCAGCGTGACACTAGCGGGGGCCACCGGGGAGCTGTTTTTT
-	-	TRBV5-6	TRBJ1-5	CASSSGLRGNQPQHF	TGTGCCAGCAGCTCAGGGTTGAGGGGCAATCAGCCCCAGCATTTT
-	-	TRBV7-8	TRBJ2-2	CASSPRTLTGELFF	TGTGCCAGCAGCCCCCGGACCCTCACCGGGGAGCTGTTTTTT
-	-	TRBV3-1/TRBV3-2	TRBJ1-4	CASSHYGGEKLFF	TGTGCCAGCAGCCATTACGGAGGTGAAAAACTGTTTTTT
-	many	TRBV7-9	TRBJ1-2	CASSLAAAGEGYGYTF	TGTGCCAGCAGCTTAGCCGCGGCAGGGGAGGGCTATGGCTACACCTTC
TRBD1	-	TRBV19	TRBJ1-2	CASSADGTGVRGYTF	TGTGCCAGTAGTGCCGACGGGACAGGAGTACGCGGCTACACCTTC
-	-	TRBV28	TRBJ1-5	CASSLGGRFNQPQHF	TGTGCCAGCAGTTTAGGGGGACGGTTTAATCAGCCCCAGCATTTT
TRBD2	-	TRBV4-2	TRBJ2-5	CASSQEAGLAPETQYF	TGTGCCAGCAGCCAAGAGGCGGGACTAGCACCGGAGACCCAGTACTTC
TRBD2	-	TRBV11-2	TRBJ2-3	CASSTLAGRSDTQYF	TGTGCCAGCAGCACCCTAGCGGGGCGGTCAGATACGCAGTATTTT
-	-	TRBV29-1	TRBJ1-1	CSVEGSANTEAFF	TGCAGCGTTGAGGGCAGTGCGAACACTGAAGCTTTCTTT
-	-	TRBV14	TRBJ2-3	CASSRGGHDTQYF	TGTGCCAGCAGCCGGGGGGGCCACGATACGCAGTATTTT
-	-	TRBV14	TRBJ2-3	CASSQERTGTDTQYF	TGTGCCAGCAGCCAAGAGCGGACAGGCACAGATACGCAGTATTTT
-	-	TRBV7-2	TRBJ1-4	CASSLEATNEKLFF	TGTGCCAGCAGCTTGGAGGCGACTAATGAAAAACTGTTTTTT
TRBD1	once	TRBV15	TRBJ1-4	CATSRDLLDRGLYKLFF	TGTGCCACCAGCAGAGACCTCTTGGACAGGGGGTTGTATAAACTGTTTTTT
TRBD1	-	TRBV7-6	TRBJ1-1	CASSLALSRTGSDTEAFF	TGTGCCAGCAGCTTAGCGCTTTCTCGGACAGGGTCTGACACTGAAGCTTTCTTT
-	-	TRBV7-9	TRBJ2-1	CASSSSWNEQFF	TGTGCCAGCAGCTCCTCTTGGAATGAGCAGTTCTTC
TRBD1	-	TRBV30	TRBJ2-1	CALARDRVYNEQFF	TGTGCCTTGGCCCGGGACAGGGTCTACAATGAGCAGTTCTTC
-	-	TRBV27	TRBJ1-2	CASSLSPGTNYGYTF	TGTGCCAGCAGTTTATCCCCAGGGACTAACTATGGCTACACCTTC
-	-	TRBV6-5	TRBJ1-1	CASIRPRGTEAFF	TGTGCCAGCATCCGACCACGGGGTACTGAAGCTTTCTTT
TRBD1	-	TRBV25-1	TRBJ1-1	CASSPSDRVNTEAFF	TGTGCCAGCAGTCCGTCGGACAGGGTGAACACTGAAGCTTTCTTT
-	-	TRBV28	TRBJ1-1	CASSLNRGRGRDTEAFF	TGTGCCAGCAGTTTAAACCGGGGGCGGGGTCGGGACACTGAAGCTTTCTTT
-	-	TRBV11-2	TRBJ2-1	CASSFNSNEQFF	TGTGCCAGCAGCTTCAATTCGAATGAGCAGTTCTTC
TRBD1	-	TRBV27	TRBJ1-2	CASGRDRSGGYTF	TGTGCCAGCGGAAGGGACAGGTCGGGTGGCTACACCTTC
TRBD2	once	TRBV18	TRBJ2-1	CASSHAGVSYNEQFF	TGTGCCAGCTCTCATGCGGGGGTATCCTACAATGAGCAGTTCTTC
-	-	TRBV14	TRBJ2-6	CASSTRSRASGANVLTF	TGTGCCAGCAGTACGAGAAGCCGCGCTTCTGGGGCCAACGTCCTGACTTTC
TRBD1	-	TRBV28	TRBJ2-7	CASSFPGQGDEQYF	TGTGCCAGCAGTTTCCCGGGACAGGGAGACGAGCAGTACTTC
-	-	TRBV27	TRBJ1-5	CASSSYRVGVNQPQHF	TGTGCCAGCAGTTCTTACAGGGTGGGAGTCAATCAGCCCCAGCATTTT
-	-	TRBV12-3/TRBV12-4	TRBJ1-6	CASSLQIDSPLHF	TGTGCCAGCAGTTTGCAGATTGATTCACCCCTCCACTTT
-	-	TRBV28	TRBJ1-5	CASGRGNQPQHF	TGTGCCAGCGGCAGAGGCAATCAGCCCCAGCATTTT
TRBD2	-	TRBV2	TRBJ2-7	CASSDILAGAGYEQYF	TGTGCCAGCAGTGATATTCTAGCGGGGGCAGGCTACGAGCAGTACTTC
-	-	TRBV5-8	TRBJ1-6	CASNPGTPISPLHF	TGTGCCAGTAACCCCGGGACACCGATTTCACCCCTCCACTTT
-	few	TRBV19	TRBJ1-4	CASSDGGGFATNEKLFF	TGTGCCAGCTCCGACGGGGGTGGCTTTGCAACTAATGAAAAACTGTTTTTT
-	-	TRBV3-1/TRBV3-2	TRBJ1-2	CASSQDHSPDSYTF	TGTGCCAGCAGCCAAGATCATTCGCCGGACAGCTACACCTTC
-	-	TRBV27	TRBJ2-3	CASSLEQGGTDTQYF	TGTGCCAGCAGTTTAGAACAGGGAGGCACAGATACGCAGTATTTT
TRBD1	-	TRBV19	TRBJ2-1	CASSLPGQRTEQFF	TGTGCCAGTAGCTTACCGGGACAGCGCACTGAGCAGTTCTTC
-	-	TRBV18	TRBJ2-2	CASSPQKNTGELFF	TGTGCCAGCTCACCTCAGAAGAACACCGGGGAGCTGTTTTTT
-	-	TRBV19	TRBJ1-2	CASSGSEGSLGYTF	TGTGCCAGTAGTGGGTCCGAGGGGAGTCTCGGCTACACCTTC
-	-	TRBV28	TRBJ2-1	CASSLYRAGAYEQFF	TGTGCCAGCAGCCTCTACCGGGCGGGTGCTTATGAGCAGTTCTTC
-	-	TRBV7-8	TRBJ1-1	CASSLVSWGVNTEAFF	TGTGCCAGCAGCTTAGTTTCCTGGGGAGTGAACACTGAAGCTTTCTTT
-	-	TRBV6-1	TRBJ2-3	CASSEKAASSDTQYF	TGTGCCAGCAGTGAAAAGGCGGCGTCCTCAGATACGCAGTATTTT
-	-	TRBV30	TRBJ1-1	CAWGGPSELNTEAFF	TGTGCCTGGGGAGGACCCTCGGAGTTGAACACTGAAGCTTTCTTT
-	-	TRBV9	TRBJ1-6	CASSADASSYNSPLHF	TGTGCCAGCAGCGCGGACGCTAGCTCCTATAATTCACCCCTCCACTTT
-	-	TRBV19	TRBJ2-2	CASSGRDSPGELFF	TGTGCCAGTAGCGGGCGGGACAGCCCCGGGGAGCTGTTTTTT
-	-	TRBV12-3/TRBV12-4	TRBJ1-5	CASSLAPAQPQHF	TGTGCCAGCAGTTTAGCCCCGGCCCAGCCCCAGCATTTT
-	-	TRBV14	TRBJ2-3	CASSGQRHTDTQYF	TGTGCCAGCAGTGGACAGCGGCACACAGATACGCAGTATTTT
-	-	TRBV7-8	TRBJ2-7	CASSLSQNYEQYF	TGTGCCAGCAGCTTATCACAGAACTACGAGCAGTACTTC
TRBD1	-	TRBV28	TRBJ2-1	CASRTPGTGGFYEQFF	TGTGCCAGCAGGACCCCCGGGACAGGGGGTTTCTATGAGCAGTTCTTC
TRBD1	once	TRBV15	TRBJ2-3	CATSPQGAGNTQYF	TGTGCCACCAGCCCACAGGGGGCGGGAAATACGCAGTATTTT
-	once	TRBV6-1	TRBJ1-2	CASSEGGAAIYGYTF	TGTGCCAGCAGTGAAGGGGGAGCGGCGATCTATGGCTACACCTTC
TRBD1	-	TRBV5-1	TRBJ2-7	CASSRGTGGIYEQYF	TGCGCCAGCAGCCGGGGGACAGGGGGCATTTACGAGCAGTACTTC
-	-	TRBV7-8	TRBJ2-3	CASSLQGPTDTQYF	TGTGCCAGCAGCTTACAGGGACCCACAGATACGCAGTATTTT